The next 25 T cell receptor beta chains were all read from a single sample in a study of shared clonotypes between healthy human individuals. Sequenced by immunoSEQ multiplex PCR; TCRdb stores in-frame clones only, minus some. The sample yields about 2.4 million clones, roughly 93% seen once. The sequenced material came from naive CD4+ T cells from PBMCs. Subset meaning: CD45RA+ positively selected. These receptors were obtained from a man aged 18 to 35 in good health. Some clones in this sample may be carry-over from other donors' samples.

The chain is built from TRBV5-1 and TRBJ2-1; no definite D call. CDR1 is SGHRS and CDR2 is YFSETQ in the germline V gene. CDR3 length: 13 residues. The V gene lost 6 bases and the J gene lost 6 bases, with 13 bases spanning the gap. The CDR3, as DNA: TGCGCCAGCACGATGACCCCAGCCAATGAGCAGTTCTTC. Translating it yields CASTMTPANEQFF.

The rearrangement joins TRBV11-2 to TRBJ2-4, with 11 bases identical to TRBD1. Germline assignment: CDR1 SGHAT and CDR2 FQNNGV. The CDR3 loop spans 17 amino acids. The ends lost 5 bases at V and 0 bases at J; junction bases unmatched: 6. CDR3 protein: CASSRGTGGQAKNIQYF. CDR3 in DNA: TGTGCCAGCAGCCGGGGGACAGGGGGACAAGCCAAAAACATTCAGTACTTC.

CDR3 loop: CASSPDNYQPQHF. DNA of the CDR3: TGTGCCAGCAGTCCCGACAACTATCAGCCCCAGCATTTT. This sequence joins TRBV6-6 and TRBJ1-5; D remains unclear. The V gene's germline CDR1 is MNHNY and CDR2 SVGAGI (reference sequence). Trimming took 5 bases from V and 5 from J, leaving 10 bases between them. CDR3 length equals 13 residues.

The rearrangement links TRBV6-4 to TRBJ1-2; D unclear. This CDR3 contains 15 residues. V dropped 0 bases and J dropped 8 bases, with 16 bases sitting between them. From germline, CDR1 is MRHNA and CDR2 SNTAGT. DNA of the CDR3: TGTGCCAGCAGTGACTCAGGGCAGGCATCGCGAGGCTACACCTTC. Its protein is CASSDSGQASRGYTF.

This rearrangement joins TRBV21-1 to TRBJ2-7. TRBV21-1 constitutes a pseudogene. This CDR3 contains 15 residues. The CDR3 sequence: CASSAQGGDSYEQYF. The CDR3 DNA sequence: TGTGCCAGCAGCGCGCAGGGGGGGGACTCCTACGAGCAGTACTTC.

This rearrangement joins TRBV27 to TRBJ1-2, with TRBD1 identical over 7 bases. Losses at the gene ends were 1 base for V and 2 bases for J; bases not matched to a gene: 7. The CDR3 totals 16 residues. Germline CDR1 reads MNHEY; CDR2 reads SMNVEV (reference sequence). The CDR3 reads CASSLYVNRGNYGYTF. DNA for the CDR3: TGTGCCAGCAGTTTATATGTGAACAGGGGCAACTATGGCTACACCTTC.

J is TRBJ2-3 and V is TRBV5-1, with D perhaps TRBD2 (6 bases). Per the germline V gene, CDR1 is SGHRS and CDR2 is YFSETQ. Trimming left V 8 bases short and J 6 bases short, with 16 bases between. CDR3 length equals 13 residues. The CDR3 nucleotides read TGCGCCAGTAAAATGACTAGTCCCGATACGCAGTATTTT. This sequence encodes CASKMTSPDTQYF. Based on the CDR3 plus reference TRBV5-1 and TRBJ2-3, the full variable domain is KAGVTQTPRYLIKTRGQQVTLSCSPISGHRSVSWYQQTPGQGLQFLFEYFSETQRNKGNFPGRFSGRQFSNSRSEMNVSTLELGDSALYLCASKMTSPDTQYFGPGTRLTVL.

The chain links TRBV2 to TRBJ2-2; tentatively, D is TRBD1 (5 bases). The V and J ends lost 3 bases and 8 bases respectively, with 10 bases between them. The length of the CDR3 is 13 residues. Germline loops: CDR1 SNHLY, CDR2 FYNNEI. Here the CDR3 reads CASSDQGSGELFF. CDR3 nucleotides: TGTGCCAGCAGTGATCAGGGTTCAGGGGAGCTGTTTTTT.

In its sample, this clone was seen once. J is TRBJ1-4 and V is TRBV28; D remains ambiguous. Trimming cost V 7 bases and J 7 bases, with 4 bases left between them. The CDR3 consists of 10 residues. Germline V CDR1 and CDR2: MDHEN, SYDVKM. In DNA form, the CDR3 reads TGTGCCAGCACAGGTGAAAAACTGTTTTTT. Protein sequence: CASTGEKLFF.

The chain recombines TRBV18 with TRBJ2-7; 12 nucleotides match TRBD1. The CDR3 runs to 15 residues. The V segment lost 6 bases and the J segment 3 bases; nucleotides outside the gene matches: 6. The germline V gene has CDR1 KGHSH and CDR2 LQKENI. Here the CDR3 DNA reads TGTGCCAGCTCGGAGGGACAGGGGGCCGTCTACGAGCAGTACTTC. Translated: CASSEGQGAVYEQYF.

V usage is TRBV19 and J usage is TRBJ2-7, with 7 bases identical to TRBD1. Germline lookup yields CDR1 LNHDA and CDR2 SQIVND (reference sequence). The junction had 10 bases not matched to a gene; V was cut back by 3 bases and J by 2 bases. The CDR3 length is 16 residues. This CDR3 reads CASSISYRGGTYEQYF. CDR3 sequence (DNA): TGTGCCAGTAGTATCTCTTACAGGGGTGGGACCTACGAGCAGTACTTC.

This clone showed up just once. V is TRBV5-1 and J is TRBJ2-7; tentative D call: TRBD1 (5 bases). V was clipped by 6 bases and J by 5 bases, with 18 bases between them. The CDR3 contains 14 residues. CDR1 is SGHRS and CDR2 is YFSETQ in the germline V gene. The CDR3, as DNA: TGCGCCAGCAACCAAGGGGCCGACAGCCACGAGCAGTACTTC. Amino acid sequence: CASNQGADSHEQYF.

The rearrangement uses TRBV27 and TRBJ1-3; D is unresolved. Germline CDR1 reads MNHEY; CDR2 reads SMNVEV (reference sequence). The CDR3 loop spans 15 amino acids. Between the trimmed V and J ends, which lost 8 bases and 0 bases, there was a span of 14 bases. CDR3 DNA: TGTGCCAGCTGGTCCCGAACGAGCTCTGGAAACACCATATATTTT. Residues: CASWSRTSSGNTIYF.

This clone appeared a single time. The chain uses TRBV18 and TRBJ1-5, with 8 bases matching TRBD1. The CDR3 is 19 residues long. Germline V gene sequence: CDR1 KGHSH, CDR2 LQKENI. V was clipped by 3 bases and J by 0 bases; unmatched bases: 13. For the CDR3, the DNA is TGTGCCAGCTCACCCCGACTCCGCACAGGGGGGGTTAGCAATCAGCCCCAGCATTTT. It specifies CASSPRLRTGGVSNQPQHF.

The J gene is TRBJ1-2, the V gene TRBV7-6, with unresolved D. Germline-derived CDR1 and CDR2 are SGHVS and FNYEAQ. This CDR3 contains 15 residues. V dropped 0 bases and J dropped 8 bases, with 16 bases sitting between them. The CDR3 loop reads CASSLAPGIGGGYTF. The DNA of the CDR3 is TGTGCCAGCAGCTTAGCGCCCGGGATCGGCGGGGGCTACACCTTC.

In the case of this clone: The identical CDR3 is also encoded by other nucleotide sequences in the sample. The V gene is TRBV19, the J gene TRBJ2-5; unclear D gene. V lost 2 bases to trimming and J lost 0 bases, with 4 bases between them. The CDR3 spans 13 residues. Germline CDR1 is LNHDA and CDR2 is SQIVND (reference sequence). The CDR3 coding sequence is TGTGCCAGTAGTATACGGTACCAAGAGACCCAGTACTTC. As protein: CASSIRYQETQYF.

The rearrangement uses TRBV5-1 and TRBJ1-2; unclear D gene. Germline V lookup: CDR1 SGHRS, CDR2 YFSETQ. This CDR3 has 14 amino acids. V was pared by 4 bases and J by 5 bases, with 15 bases between. The CDR3 protein is CASSEGAGVYGYTF. The CDR3 DNA reads TGCGCCAGCAGCGAAGGAGCGGGAGTTTATGGCTACACCTTC.

This clone was detected only once. Distinct nucleotide sequences in the sample also encode this CDR3. The chain uses TRBV5-1 and TRBJ2-1, with D unresolved. Germline loops: CDR1 SGHRS, CDR2 YFSETQ. This CDR3 contains 12 residues. Deletions cut 0 bases from V and 9 bases from J, with 7 bases between. The CDR3 protein is CASSLGVAEQFF. The CDR3 region has the DNA TGCGCCAGCAGCTTGGGGGTGGCTGAGCAGTTCTTC. Looking up the rest from reference TRBV5-1 and TRBJ2-1 gives the full variable domain: KAGVTQTPRYLIKTRGQQVTLSCSPISGHRSVSWYQQTPGQGLQFLFEYFSETQRNKGNFPGRFSGRQFSNSRSEMNVSTLELGDSALYLCASSLGVAEQFFGPGTRLTVL.

The chain joins TRBV11-2 to TRBJ2-5; D may match TRBD1 or TRBD2 (5 bases each). The CDR3 contains 15 residues. Germline lookup yields CDR1 SGHAT and CDR2 FQNNGV. V was pared by 4 bases and J by 2 bases, with 14 bases between. In DNA, the CDR3 is TGTGCCAGCAGCTCCCGGCCGGGACCGCAAGAGACCCAGTACTTC. It specifies CASSSRPGPQETQYF.

The V and J genes are TRBV7-9 and TRBJ2-2; a possible D gene is TRBD2 (5 bases). Deletions cut 1 base from V and 4 bases from J, with 10 bases between. CDR3 length: 15 amino acids. The germline gives CDR1 SEHNR, CDR2 FQNEAQ (reference sequence). The CDR3 is CASSLEPGGTGELFF. The DNA for the CDR3 is TGTGCCAGCAGCTTAGAGCCAGGAGGCACCGGGGAGCTGTTTTTT.

V and J are TRBV27 and TRBJ2-7, with 14 bases fitting TRBD2. The V gene end was trimmed by 5 bases and the J gene end by 3 bases; junction bases not matched to a gene: 9. Germline V CDR1 and CDR2: MNHEY, SMNVEV (reference sequence). The CDR3 loop spans 17 amino acids. The CDR3 region is CASSPSGTSGRIYEQYF. For the CDR3, the DNA is TGTGCCAGCAGTCCATCCGGGACTAGCGGGAGAATCTACGAGCAGTACTTC.

The V and J genes are TRBV9 and TRBJ2-7; 11 bases map to TRBD2. The CDR3 spans 18 residues. V gave up 0 bases and J gave up 7 bases; unmatched junction bases: 15. Germline values: CDR1 SGDLS, CDR2 YYNGEE. The CDR3 here is CASSVGPTSGTPLGEQYF. CDR3 bases: TGTGCCAGCAGCGTAGGTCCGACTAGCGGGACGCCTCTTGGGGAGCAGTACTTC. Complete variable domain (other parts from reference TRBV9 and TRBJ2-7): DSGVTQTPKHLITATGQRVTLRCSPRSGDLSVYWYQQSLDQGLQFLIQYYNGEERAKGNILERFSAQQFPDLHSELNLSSLELGDSALYFCASSVGPTSGTPLGEQYFGPGTRLTVT.

This clone has ten or more counts. The chain links TRBV5-1 to TRBJ2-7; 9 bases map to TRBD1. Germline assignment: CDR1 SGHRS and CDR2 YFSETQ. V was clipped by 2 bases and J by 6 bases; unmatched bases: 9. There are 15 residues in the CDR3. The CDR3 nucleotides read TGCGCCAGCAGCTTCAAACCGGGGACAGGGCCCGAGCAGTACTTC. Protein: CASSFKPGTGPEQYF.

The chain couples TRBV6-1 to TRBJ2-2, with D possibly TRBD1 on 6 matching bases. V lost 3 bases to trimming and J lost 7 bases, with 15 bases between them. CDR3 length: 15 residues. The germline V gene encodes CDR1 MNHNS and CDR2 SASEGT. In nucleotides, the CDR3 is TGTGCCAGCAGTGAGCAGGGGTGGTTGAGCGGGGAGCTGTTTTTT. It yields the protein CASSEQGWLSGELFF.

The J gene is TRBJ1-2, the V gene TRBV15; D gene unclear. V lost 0 bases and J 5 bases, leaving 19 bases between the germline ends. Germline V gene sequence: CDR1 LNHNV, CDR2 YYDKDF (reference sequence). CDR3 length equals 17 residues. CDR3 amino acids: CATSRDGLLTAVYGYTF. The CDR3 bases are TGTGCCACCAGCAGAGATGGTCTCTTGACGGCCGTGTATGGCTACACCTTC.